One and the same sample provided the 28 T cell receptor beta chains below, sequenced in a study of radiation and T cells in renal cell carcinoma. Sequencing was performed with immunoSEQ multiplex PCR; in TCRdb, only in-frame clones are kept and a portion is missing. Here the sample spans some 5,000 clones, roughly 72% being singletons. Treatment meaning: treatment-naive control, cytoreductive nephrectomy. This specimen consisted of tumor tissue, obtained from a patient whose treatment was nephrectomy without radiotherapy. All receptors come from a human donor with renal cell carcinoma.

This clone was picked up a small number of times. The chain employs TRBV27 and TRBJ2-1, with D possibly matching TRBD2 (6 bases). Trimming stripped 2 bases from V and 6 bases from J, with 17 bases between. The V gene's germline CDR1 is MNHEY and CDR2 SMNVEV (reference sequence). The CDR3 totals 16 residues. CDR3 loop: CASSLDPASAFNEQFF. The DNA for the CDR3 is TGTGCCAGCAGTTTAGATCCCGCTAGCGCGTTCAATGAGCAGTTCTTC.

The chain uses TRBV27 and TRBJ2-7, with 7 bases fitting TRBD1. The CDR3 has 16 residues. Germline-derived CDR1 and CDR2 are MNHEY and SMNVEV (reference sequence). V was clipped by 5 bases and J by 0 bases; unmatched bases: 10. CDR3: CASSPNGQVSSYEQYF. In DNA, the CDR3 is TGTGCCAGCAGTCCGAACGGACAGGTTAGCTCCTACGAGCAGTACTTC.

V and J are TRBV9 and TRBJ2-5, with D possibly TRBD2 on 5 matching bases. The CDR3 contains 15 residues. CDR1 is SGDLS, CDR2 YYNGEE, per germline. The V and J ends lost 4 bases and 5 bases respectively, with 18 bases between them. CDR3 amino acids: CASSPSRASRETQYF. As DNA, the CDR3 is TGTGCCAGCAGCCCATCCCGGGCTAGCAGGGAGACCCAGTACTTC.

This chain joins TRBV9 and TRBJ2-4; D might be TRBD2 (7 bases). CDR3 length equals 15 residues. In germline, CDR1 is SGDLS, CDR2 YYNGEE. Trimming pared 7 bases from V and 1 base from J, leaving 15 bases between. As DNA, the CDR3 is TGTGCCAGCGCCCTAGGGGGGGAGGCCAAAAACATTCAGTACTTC. It translates to CASALGGEAKNIQYF.

In this sample, this clone turned up once. The chain recombines TRBV7-2 with TRBJ2-1, with TRBD2 matching 10 bases. Germline values: CDR1 SGHTA, CDR2 FQGNSA. Trimming removed 1 base from V and 6 bases from J; junction bases left unmatched: 6. This CDR3 region has 16 residues. The CDR3 region is CASSLGLAGGRNEQFF. The CDR3 region has the DNA TGTGCCAGCAGCTTAGGGTTAGCGGGAGGCCGCAATGAGCAGTTCTTC.

This clone is deemed large. V usage is TRBV7-2 and J usage is TRBJ1-5, with D unclear. V dropped 4 bases and J dropped 3 bases, with 7 bases sitting between them. The CDR3 length is 13 residues. Germline-derived CDR1 and CDR2 are SGHTA and FQGNSA. The CDR3 reads CASSSRDNQPQHF. CDR3 nucleotides: TGTGCCAGCAGCTCGCGGGACAATCAGCCCCAGCATTTT. Combining the CDR3 with reference TRBV7-2 and TRBJ1-5 gives the whole variable domain GAGVSQSPSNKVTEKGKDVELRCDPISGHTALYWYRQSLGQGLEFLIYFQGNSAPDKSGLPSDRFSAERTGGSVSTLTIQRTQQEDSAVYLCASSSRDNQPQHFGDGTRLSIL.

CDR3 in amino acids: CASSTLQPQHF. The CDR3 DNA follows: TGTGCCAGCAGCACTTTGCAGCCCCAGCATTTT. The chain recombines TRBV28 with TRBJ1-5, with no clear D. CDR1 and CDR2 from the germline V gene are MDHEN and SYDVKM. The V end was cut by 6 bases, the J end by 7 bases, with 7 bases between. The CDR3 runs to 11 residues.

The J gene is TRBJ2-7, the V gene TRBV28; perhaps D is TRBD1 or TRBD2 (5 bases each). Germline V gene data show CDR1 as MDHEN and CDR2 as SYDVKM. With 2 bases removed from V and 1 base from J, the gap between germline ends came to 6 bases. The CDR3 has 13 amino acids. DNA of the CDR3: TGTGCCAGCAGTTTAGGGGGATCCTACGAGCAGTACTTC. It codes for CASSLGGSYEQYF.

DNA for the CDR3: TGTGCCAGCAGTTACGGAATTGGCACTGAAGCTTTCTTT. Its translation is CASSYGIGTEAFF. The J gene is TRBJ1-1, the V gene TRBV6-5, with unresolved D. V was cut by 2 bases and J by 4 bases, with 8 bases left in between. Germline V gives CDR1 MNHEY, CDR2 SVGAGI. The CDR3 sequence is 13 residues long.

The chain employs TRBV19 and TRBJ1-2; a weak D match, TRBD1 (6 bases). Germline CDR1 and CDR2: LNHDA and SQIVND (reference sequence). Trimming left V 7 bases short and J 2 bases short, with 14 bases between. This CDR3 is 14 amino acids long. As DNA, the CDR3 is TGTGCCAGTACCCAGACAGGCGAGAACTATGGCTACACCTTC. The encoded protein is CASTQTGENYGYTF.

The chain combines TRBV28 with TRBJ1-6; unclear D gene. Trimming took off 3 bases at V and 8 bases at J, with 17 bases between the two ends. Germline V gene lookup returns CDR1 MDHEN and CDR2 SYDVKM. The CDR3 has 16 residues. The CDR3 here is CASSFGSGYRYSPLHF. The CDR3 coding sequence is TGTGCCAGCAGTTTTGGGAGTGGGTATCGGTATTCACCCCTCCACTTT.

The chain has TRBV18 and TRBJ1-2; perhaps TRBD1 as D (5 bases). There are 14 residues in the CDR3. Per the germline V gene, CDR1 is KGHSH and CDR2 is LQKENI. Trimming removed 4 bases at V and 7 bases at J, with 16 bases between. CDR3 sequence reads: CASSQGDSIRGYTF. In DNA form, the CDR3 reads TGTGCCAGCTCACAGGGAGACAGTATTCGTGGCTACACCTTC.

The chain combines TRBV30 with TRBJ1-4; TRBD1 might be the D (6 bases). This CDR3 region has 14 residues. Germline values: CDR1 GTSNPN, CDR2 SVGIG (reference sequence). The germline V and J ends were trimmed by 5 bases and 4 bases, with 14 bases remaining between them. For the CDR3, the DNA is TGTGCCTGGGGCCCGGACAGATTTAATGAAAAACTGTTTTTT. It encodes CAWGPDRFNEKLFF.

J is TRBJ2-7 and V is TRBV2; the D is unclear. Trimming removed 4 bases from V and 6 bases from J, with 7 bases in between. The CDR3 is made up of 11 amino acids. In germline, CDR1 is SNHLY, CDR2 FYNNEI. The CDR3 nucleotides are TGTGCCAGCAGTGGTTTCTCCGAGCAGTACTTC. It is translated as CASSGFSEQYF.

There are a few counts of this clone. This rearrangement joins TRBV6-1 to TRBJ1-2, with 9 bases lining up with TRBD1. Germline loops: CDR1 MNHNS, CDR2 SASEGT. V gave up 10 bases and J gave up 5 bases; unmatched junction bases: 5. The CDR3 consists of 12 residues. The DNA for the CDR3 is TGTGCCACACAGGGGGCCTGGTATGGCTACACCTTC. Its protein is CATQGAWYGYTF.

V usage is TRBV7-3 and J usage is TRBJ2-7; 7 bases map to TRBD2. Germline CDR1 reads SGHTA; CDR2 reads FQGTGA. This CDR3 is built from 15 residues. V gave up 5 bases and J gave up 2 bases; unmatched junction bases: 9. The CDR3 loop reads CASSPDIAGPYEQYF. DNA of the CDR3: TGTGCCAGCAGCCCCGATATAGCGGGCCCCTACGAGCAGTACTTC.

This clone was observed a handful of times. The DNA of the CDR3 is TGTGCCAGCAGCTTAGCATTTACCGGGGACACTGAAGCTTTCTTT. The encoded protein is CASSLAFTGDTEAFF. The rearrangement links TRBV7-9 to TRBJ1-1; no definite D call. V was clipped by 0 bases and J by 3 bases, with 11 bases between them. The CDR3 consists of 15 residues. Germline assignment: CDR1 SEHNR and CDR2 FQNEAQ (reference sequence).

The rearrangement links TRBV6-5 to TRBJ1-2; D remains ambiguous. The CDR3 is made up of 15 amino acids. CDR1 is MNHEY, CDR2 SVGAGI, per germline. V dropped 3 bases and J dropped 0 bases, with 11 bases sitting between them. In DNA form, the CDR3 reads TGTGCCAGCAGTTATTCCGACACCCCTAACTATGGCTACACCTTC. Protein: CASSYSDTPNYGYTF.

The gene calls are TRBV2 and TRBJ2-6; the D is unclear. This CDR3 contains 13 residues. Trimming took 10 bases from V and 2 from J, leaving 9 bases between them. Germline V gene data show CDR1 as SNHLY and CDR2 as FYNNEI. The CDR3, as DNA: TGTGCCATAAGACCCCCTGGGGCCAACGTCCTGACTTTC. Protein sequence: CAIRPPGANVLTF.

This clone came up once. The J gene is TRBJ2-3, the V gene TRBV2; D is unclear. The V end lost 6 bases, the J end lost 5 bases, and 12 bases lay between the germline ends. Germline V CDR1 and CDR2: SNHLY, FYNNEI. CDR3 size: 13 residues. The CDR3 DNA reads TGTGCCAGCAGCCGCGACTCGCTAGATACGCAGTATTTT. Amino acids: CASSRDSLDTQYF.

This clone turned up a few times. This CDR3 reads CSADTSTDTQYF. CDR3 sequence (DNA): TGCAGCGCCGATACTAGCACAGATACGCAGTATTTT. V usage is TRBV29-1 and J usage is TRBJ2-3; D remains ambiguous. Germline V lookup: CDR1 SQVTM, CDR2 ANQGSEA. V lost 7 bases and J lost 0, with 8 bases in between. The CDR3 loop spans 12 amino acids.

The genes are TRBV9 and TRBJ2-7; 9 bases fit TRBD1. Germline CDR1 SGDLS, CDR2 YYNGEE. V lost 0 bases, J lost 0 bases, and 7 bases stayed unmatched. The CDR3 covers 17 residues. The CDR3 spells CASSVGVGTGFSYEQYF. Here the CDR3 DNA reads TGTGCCAGCAGCGTAGGCGTAGGGACAGGGTTCTCCTACGAGCAGTACTTC.

This clone came up once. V is TRBV20-1 and J is TRBJ2-7, with D possibly TRBD2 on 6 matching bases. This CDR3 region has 11 residues. Per the germline V gene, CDR1 is DFQATT and CDR2 is SNEGSKA (reference sequence). V lost 6 bases, J lost 6 bases, and 12 bases lay in between. The CDR3 protein is CSARRGSEQYF. In nucleotides, the CDR3 is TGCAGTGCGCGCCGGGGGTCCGAGCAGTACTTC.

To note about this clone: The identical CDR3 is also encoded by other nucleotide sequences in the sample. The chain recombines TRBV28 with TRBJ1-1; D call uncertain. The CDR3 is 14 amino acids. V gave up 1 base and J gave up 1 base, with 7 bases separating them. Germline V CDR1 and CDR2: MDHEN, SYDVKM. The CDR3 spells CASSLLTGNTEAFF. The DNA for the CDR3 is TGTGCCAGCAGTTTATTGACGGGGAACACTGAAGCTTTCTTT.

This chain connects TRBV6-6 to TRBJ1-1; the D gene is possibly TRBD1 (6 bases). From germline, CDR1 is MNHNY and CDR2 SVGAGI (reference sequence). There are 13 residues in the CDR3. Trimming shortened V by 4 bases and J by 2 bases, and 8 bases separated the two germline ends. CDR3 protein: CASSWTVNTEAFF. CDR3 nucleotide sequence: TGTGCCAGCAGTTGGACAGTTAACACTGAAGCTTTCTTT.

The genes are TRBV6-1 and TRBJ2-1; TRBD2 might be the D (5 bases). V lost 3 bases to trimming and J lost 0 bases, with 15 bases between them. The CDR3 sequence is 17 residues long. The germline CDR1 and CDR2 sequences are MNHNS and SASEGT. Here the CDR3 DNA reads TGTGCCAGCAGTGAGACCTGGGGAGTTTCCTCCTACAATGAGCAGTTCTTC. It codes for CASSETWGVSSYNEQFF.

The sample holds a few counts of this clone. This chain uses TRBV6-1 with TRBJ2-3; 8 positions match TRBD2. Germline V gives CDR1 MNHNS, CDR2 SASEGT. Trimming took 2 bases from V and 3 from J; bases not matched to a gene: 4. This CDR3 contains 15 residues. DNA for the CDR3: TGTGCCAGCAGTGAATGGAGCGGGAGTACAGATACGCAGTATTTT. This codes for CASSEWSGSTDTQYF.

This clone is judged large. The gene calls are TRBV27 and TRBJ1-5; 10 bases map to TRBD1. The ends lost 5 bases at V and 3 bases at J; junction bases unmatched: 4. This CDR3 is 15 amino acids long. CDR1 is MNHEY, CDR2 SMNVEV, per germline (reference sequence). CDR3 residues: CASSMTGGFNQPQHF. The CDR3 DNA follows: TGTGCCAGCAGTATGACAGGGGGCTTCAATCAGCCCCAGCATTTT.